This is a list of T cell receptor beta chains from one sample in a study of T cells in placental villitis. Profiled with immunoSEQ multiplex PCR; TCRdb holds only in-frame clones, not every one. The data show about 2,500 clones, 75% to 85% seen once. Sequenced material: placental tissue containing maternal and fetal cells. The source is a human patient with infectious villitis; the placental T cells may come from both mother and fetus. Each CDR3 is given with its conserved first and last residue. The D gene is left open where the match is weak. Only part of the rows carry a size: once, few, many, or a class if the clone is expanded.

d_gene	v_gene	abundance	j_gene	CDR3aa	CDR3nt
-	TRBV19	-	TRBJ2-2	CASTQAHNILTGELFF	TGTGCCAGTACGCAGGCTCACAATATACTTACCGGGGAGCTGTTTTTT
TRBD2	TRBV19	-	TRBJ2-1	CASSIWGGVHNEQFF	TGTGCCAGTAGTATTTGGGGGGGGGTTCACAATGAGCAGTTCTTC
TRBD2	TRBV19	-	TRBJ2-5	CASSIGLAGGETQYF	TGTGCCAGTAGTATAGGACTAGCGGGGGGAGAGACCCAGTACTTC
-	TRBV6-1	few	TRBJ1-1	CASNEQVNTEAFF	TGTGCCAGCAATGAACAGGTAAACACTGAAGCTTTCTTT
-	TRBV11-1	-	TRBJ2-7	CASSQHTGSYEQYF	TGTGCCAGCAGCCAACATACAGGGTCCTACGAGCAGTACTTC
-	TRBV27	-	TRBJ2-1	CASSLGQNNEQFF	TGTGCCAGCAGTTTGGGACAAAACAATGAGCAGTTCTTC
-	TRBV28	-	TRBJ1-2	CASSLWGQNYGYTF	TGTGCCAGCAGTTTATGGGGACAAAACTATGGCTACACCTTC
TRBD1	TRBV7-9	few	TRBJ1-6	CASSRDRYNSPLHF	TGTGCCAGCAGCCGGGACAGATATAATTCACCCCTCCACTTT
-	TRBV20-1	few	TRBJ1-1	CSAGQNTEAFF	TGCAGTGCTGGACAGAACACTGAAGCTTTCTTT
-	TRBV2	-	TRBJ1-5	CASSVLGTNQPQHF	TGTGCCAGCAGTGTACTGGGGACCAATCAGCCCCAGCATTTT
TRBD2	TRBV6-5	-	TRBJ2-7	CASSSGLAGSYEQYF	TGTGCCAGCAGCTCCGGACTAGCGGGCTCCTACGAGCAGTACTTC